This T cell receptor (beta chain) stems from a study of molecular identifiers for immune sequencing clone quantification. The length of the CDR3 is 16 residues. V was trimmed by 2 bases and J by 1 base, leaving 14 bases between them. MiXCR was run by TCRdb on the PCR reads, yielding one entry per CDR3 protein. The sample includes roughly 100,000 distinct CDR3 sequences, about 35% of them seen just once. The rearrangement links TRBV12-3 or TRBV12-4 to TRBJ1-1; D not certain. The origin of this receptor is a human donor in good health. Some libraries in this study had Jurkat cell RNA spiked in. The sequencing input was naive CD8+ T cells from blood, with Jurkat cell RNA spiked in. Regarding subset: FACS-sorted CD8+CD4-CCR7+CD45RA+ naive T cells. CDR3 DNA sequence: TGTGCCAGCAGTTTAACCCCCCCACCGGGGAACACTGAAGCTTTCTTT. Translation: CASSLTPPPGNTEAFF.